Sequencing of this T cell receptor beta chain was carried out in a study of CD8+ T cells in alopecia areata. Study information: It was oral tofacitinib, at 5 to 10 mg twice daily, that treated patients received.

It was cDNA, reverse transcribed from extracted RNA, that served as the sequencing template. Assay: immunoSEQ multiplex PCR; the TCRdb copy retains only in-frame clones and omits some. This table holds 90,000 to 100,000 clones, approximately 66% found once. The treatment here: oral pan-JAK inhibitor, 5-10 mg twice daily. The germline CDR1 and CDR2 sequences are SGHTA and FQGNSA. Between the trimmed V and J ends, which lost 3 bases and 8 bases, there was a span of 17 bases. This CDR3 spans 15 amino acids. The receptor was derived from a human donor with alopecia areata. The sample in question was CD8+ T cells sorted from blood, obtained at week 4, from a patient treated with tofacitinib. The chain combines TRBV7-2 with TRBJ2-4; no definite D call. CDR3 in amino acids: CASSLAVSGSDIQYF. CDR3 coding DNA: TGTGCCAGCAGCTTGGCTGTATCGGGTTCCGACATTCAGTACTTC. The full variable domain, rest sourced from reference TRBV7-2 and TRBJ2-4, is GAGVSQSPSNKVTEKGKDVELRCDPISGHTALYWYRQSLGQGLEFLIYFQGNSAPDKSGLPSDRFSAERTGGSVSTLTIQRTQQEDSAVYLCASSLAVSGSDIQYFGAGTRLSVL.